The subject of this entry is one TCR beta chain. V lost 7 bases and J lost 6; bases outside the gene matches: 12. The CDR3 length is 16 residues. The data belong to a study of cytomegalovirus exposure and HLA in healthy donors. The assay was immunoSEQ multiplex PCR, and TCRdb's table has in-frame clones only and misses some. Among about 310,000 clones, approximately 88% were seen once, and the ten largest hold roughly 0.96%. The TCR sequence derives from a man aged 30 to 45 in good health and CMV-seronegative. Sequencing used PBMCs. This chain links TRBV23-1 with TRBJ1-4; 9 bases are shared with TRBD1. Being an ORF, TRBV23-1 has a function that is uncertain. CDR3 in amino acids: CASTPGGDRDYEKLFF. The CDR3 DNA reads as TGCGCCAGCACCCCGGGGGGGGACAGGGACTATGAAAAACTGTTTTTT.